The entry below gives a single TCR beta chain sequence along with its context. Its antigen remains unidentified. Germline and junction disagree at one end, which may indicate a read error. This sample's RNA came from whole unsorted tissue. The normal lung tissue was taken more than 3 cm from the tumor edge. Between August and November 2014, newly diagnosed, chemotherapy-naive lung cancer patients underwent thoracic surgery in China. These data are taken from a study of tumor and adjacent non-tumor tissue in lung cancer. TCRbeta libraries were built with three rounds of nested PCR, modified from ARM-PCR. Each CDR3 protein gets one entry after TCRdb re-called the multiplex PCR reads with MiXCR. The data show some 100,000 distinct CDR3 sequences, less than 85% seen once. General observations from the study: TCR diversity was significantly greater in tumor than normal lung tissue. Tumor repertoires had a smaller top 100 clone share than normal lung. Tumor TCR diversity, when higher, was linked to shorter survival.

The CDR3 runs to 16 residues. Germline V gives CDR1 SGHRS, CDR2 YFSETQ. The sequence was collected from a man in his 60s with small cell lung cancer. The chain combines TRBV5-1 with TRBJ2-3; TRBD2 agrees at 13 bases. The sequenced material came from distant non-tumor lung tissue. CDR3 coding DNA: TGCGCCAGCAGCTCGCTACTAGCGGGAGGGTCAGAAACGCAGTATTTT. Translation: CASSSLLAGGSETQYF. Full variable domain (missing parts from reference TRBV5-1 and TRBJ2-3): KAGVTQTPRYLIKTRGQQVTLSCSPISGHRSVSWYQQTPGQGLQFLFEYFSETQRNKGNFPGRFSGRQFSNSRSEMNVSTLELGDSALYLCASSSLLAGGSETQYFGPGTRLTVL.